The 27 T cell receptor beta chains given below trace back to one sample, sequenced in a study of T cells expressing NK-cell markers. With the 5' RACE reads reprocessed, TCRdb shows one record per CDR3 protein and no DNA. The sample features some 600,000 distinct CDR3 sequences, with approximately 3.6% in its top ten. Source material: blood T cells: a sorted CD56 or NKG2C T cell subset, CD4+ or CD8+ T cells, or bulk PBMC T cells (not recorded which). The receptors here all came from a man between 18 and 29 years old in good health.

The chain couples TRBV5-1 to TRBJ1-1. Looked up from germline, CDR1 is SGHRS and CDR2 is YFSETQ. This CDR3 is 13 amino acids long. CDR3 sequence reads: CASAAALNTEAFF. Together with reference TRBV5-1 and TRBJ1-1, the CDR3 gives the full variable domain: KAGVTQTPRYLIKTRGQQVTLSCSPISGHRSVSWYQQTPGQGLQFLFEYFSETQRNKGNFPGRFSGRQFSNSRSEMNVSTLELGDSALYLCASAAALNTEAFFGQGTRLTVV.

The chain uses TRBV7-6 and TRBJ2-7; TCRdb reports TRBD2, a call that lacks DNA to check it against. The CDR3 covers 15 residues. Germline V lookup: CDR1 SGHVS, CDR2 FNYEAQ. The CDR3 loop is CASSPHPDSSYEQYF.

V gene TRBV6-1 combines with J gene TRBJ2-3; TCRdb selects TRBD2, and the lack of DNA leaves this call unchecked. The germline gives CDR1 MNHNS, CDR2 SASEGT. The CDR3 contains 17 residues. The CDR3 reads CASSRTRLAGDPDTQYF.

The genes are TRBV7-9 and TRBJ1-1; TCRdb names TRBD1, which stays unverified in the absence of DNA. CDR1 SEHNR and CDR2 FQNEAQ come from the germline V gene (reference sequence). The CDR3 runs to 14 residues. The CDR3: CASHRGGVGTEAFF.

The chain carries TRBV12-3 or TRBV12-4 and TRBJ2-1; TCRdb selects TRBD1, and the lack of DNA leaves this call unchecked. The CDR3 consists of 15 residues. The CDR3: CASSRFNRGRGGLFF.

This rearrangement joins TRBV11-1 to TRBJ2-1. Germline CDR1 and CDR2: SGHAT and FQDESV (reference sequence). The CDR3 is 16 residues long. CDR3: CASSLQAGGANNEQFF.

The chain uses TRBV5-1 and TRBJ1-6; TCRdb proposes TRBD1, but this gene call is untestable without DNA. The CDR3 runs 14 residues. CDR1 is SGHRS, CDR2 YFSETQ, per germline. CDR3: CASSTAEGNSPLHF.

The chain recombines TRBV9 with TRBJ2-1; the TCRdb D gene call, TRBD2, has no DNA to confirm it. The CDR3 loop spans 15 amino acids. Per the germline V gene, CDR1 is SGDLS and CDR2 is YYNGEE. CDR3 sequence reads: CASSVGLDSYNEQFF.

This chain uses TRBV10-2 with TRBJ2-3; TCRdb returns TRBD2, unconfirmable since there is no DNA. This CDR3 region has 14 residues. Germline V gene data show CDR1 as WSHSY and CDR2 as SAAADI. The CDR3 loop reads CASTPPSGFDTQYF.

This sequence joins TRBV4-1 and TRBJ2-1; TCRdb's D gene call, TRBD2, goes unchecked for lack of DNA. This CDR3 has 16 residues. CDR1 and CDR2 from the germline V gene are MGHRA and YSYEKL. This chain's CDR3 is CASSHYASGMLNEQFF.

The CDR3 sequence is CATSRDFKDRAFF. The J gene is TRBJ1-1, the V gene TRBV15. The CDR3 totals 13 residues. From germline, CDR1 is LNHNV and CDR2 YYDKDF (reference sequence). Supplemented by reference TRBV15 and TRBJ1-1, the full variable domain reads DAMVIQNPRYQVTQFGKPVTLSCSQTLNHNVMYWYQQKSSQAPKLLFHYYDKDFNNEADTPDNFQSRRPNTSFCFLDIRSPGLGDTAMYLCATSRDFKDRAFFGQGTRLTVV.

This chain uses TRBV7-9 with TRBJ2-5. The CDR3 extends over 17 amino acids. CDR1 is SEHNR, CDR2 FQNEAQ, per germline (reference sequence). CDR3 region: CASSLFPRAVYQETQYF.

This sequence joins TRBV4-2 and TRBJ2-1; the TCRdb D gene call, TRBD2, has no DNA to confirm it. Germline V CDR1 and CDR2: LGHNA, YNFKEQ. The length of the CDR3 is 16 residues. Here the CDR3 reads CASSQETSGTLNEQFF.

The chain links TRBV6-1 to TRBJ2-1. This CDR3 comprises 14 residues. Germline CDR1 is MNHNS and CDR2 is SASEGT. The CDR3 spells CASSDNYETLVQFF.

V and J are TRBV12-5 and TRBJ2-3; with no DNA, the TCRdb D assignment of TRBD1 cannot be verified. The V gene's germline CDR1 is LGHNT and CDR2 FRNRAP. The CDR3 has 14 amino acids. The chain's CDR3 is CASGLSSGPDTQYF.

This chain uses TRBV29-1 with TRBJ2-4; TCRdb indicates TRBD2, and absent DNA this call remains unverified. CDR1 and CDR2 (germline): SQVTM, ANQGSEA. This CDR3 has 14 residues. This chain's CDR3 is CSVDEPGRVNIQYF.

The chain is built from TRBV20-1 and TRBJ2-5; with no DNA, the TCRdb D assignment of TRBD1 cannot be verified. CDR1 and CDR2 from the germline V gene are DFQATT and SNEGSKA (reference sequence). The CDR3 has 14 amino acids. Here the CDR3 reads CSPSPRTGQETQYF.

This sequence joins TRBV5-5 and TRBJ2-1; TCRdb indicates TRBD1, and absent DNA this call remains unverified. Germline V lookup: CDR1 SGHKS, CDR2 YYEKEE (reference sequence). The CDR3 contains 15 residues. CDR3 sequence: CASSFPGQGWDEQFF.

The chain recombines TRBV27 with TRBJ2-7; TCRdb's assignment of TRBD2 cannot be checked, as there is no DNA. The CDR3 runs 13 residues. Germline lookup yields CDR1 MNHEY and CDR2 SMNVEV (reference sequence). The CDR3 loop is CASRRVPIAEQYF.

The chain uses TRBV12-5 and TRBJ2-3. Germline CDR1 reads LGHNT; CDR2 reads FRNRAP. This CDR3 has 15 amino acids. The CDR3 spells CASGLVKLRADTQYF.

V and J are TRBV7-2 and TRBJ2-1; TCRdb's assignment of TRBD1 cannot be checked, as there is no DNA. The length of the CDR3 is 15 residues. Germline V gene lookup returns CDR1 SGHTA and CDR2 FQGNSA. The CDR3: CASSAGTDFYNEQFF.

The CDR3 loop is CASSLYSSIGDEQYF. The chain uses TRBV12-3 or TRBV12-4 and TRBJ2-7. The CDR3 has 15 amino acids.

The J gene is TRBJ1-5, the V gene TRBV27; TCRdb indicates TRBD1, and absent DNA this call remains unverified. Germline CDR1 MNHEY, CDR2 SMNVEV (reference sequence). The CDR3 loop spans 15 amino acids. The CDR3 reads CASSPLGHDNQPQHF.

The J gene is TRBJ1-2, the V gene TRBV5-6; checking the TCRdb D call of TRBD1 is not possible without DNA. There are 14 residues in the CDR3. Germline V gives CDR1 SGHDT, CDR2 YYEEEE. The CDR3 sequence: CASSPTGSNYGYTF.

The J gene is TRBJ2-5, the V gene TRBV12-3 or TRBV12-4. The CDR3 extends over 14 amino acids. CDR3 loop: CASSVKRLGETQYF.

The chain employs TRBV5-1 and TRBJ2-3; the TCRdb call, TRBD2, lacks DNA for checking. The germline V gene encodes CDR1 SGHRS and CDR2 YFSETQ. CDR3 length equals 17 residues. This chain's CDR3 is CASSWVPASGSSDTQYF.

The V call is TRBV29-1, the J call TRBJ1-4; TCRdb names TRBD1, which stays unverified in the absence of DNA. The CDR3 has 17 amino acids. Germline-derived CDR1 and CDR2 are SQVTM and ANQGSEA. CDR3 amino acids: CSVAAGGALGTNEKLFF.